This TCR beta chain is drawn from a study of shared clonotypes between healthy human individuals. Study results and limitations: Roughly 4.7% was the fraction of naive CD4 clonotypes found shared across a few donors. Generation probability values for non-shared clonotypes were lower than those for clonotypes shared by all four donors.

A word on this clone: What it binds is not known.

The ends were cut back, 4 bases at V and 4 bases at J, with 7 bases in the middle. Germline lookup yields CDR1 MNHEY and CDR2 SVGAGI. There are 13 residues in the CDR3. Within Nashville, Tennessee resided all donors, each a Caucasian adult. Investigators divided CD4+ cells into CD45RA+ naive and CD45RA-negative memory subsets. The assay was immunoSEQ multiplex PCR, and TCRdb's table has in-frame clones only and misses some. The data hold some 300,000 clones, with more than 60% observed a single time. Sequencing was performed on memory CD4+ T cells sorted from blood. Regarding subset: CD45RA-negative fraction. V usage is TRBV6-5 and J usage is TRBJ1-4, with D unclear. This sequence originates from a man aged 30 to 45 in good health. This chain's CDR3 is CASSSTGNEKLFF. Here the CDR3 DNA reads TGTGCCAGCAGTTCGACGGGTAATGAAAAACTGTTTTTT.